This T cell receptor beta chain originates from a study of T cell changes during pregnancy in multiple sclerosis. The CDR3 runs 17 residues. The germline CDR1 and CDR2 sequences are MNHEY and SMNVEV (reference sequence). V was cut by 2 bases and J by 3 bases, with 18 bases left in between. Clones were sequenced by immunoSEQ multiplex PCR, and TCRdb holds only the in-frame ones, with some missing. This sample has over 60,000 clones, with roughly 91% found just once. This chain connects TRBV27 to TRBJ2-3, with a weak D call TRBD2 (6 bases). This TCR derives from a female donor in good health, enrolled as a control in a pregnancy study. Specimen: peripheral blood, collected in the third trimester of pregnancy. CDR3 sequence: CASSLNGRERLTDTQYF. The CDR3 DNA reads as TGTGCCAGCAGTTTAAATGGGCGGGAAAGATTGACAGATACGCAGTATTTT.